The 8 T cell receptor beta chains listed next were all sequenced from one sample in a study of human versus mouse CDR3 diversity and MHC coevolution. Sequenced by immunoSEQ multiplex PCR; TCRdb stores in-frame clones only, minus some. This sample yields about 73,000 clones, of which 85% to 95% are seen a single time; more than 0.13% belongs to the top ten. Sequenced: naive CD4+ T cells from blood. Subset meaning: CD45RO-negative CD62L-positive naive CD4 T cells. Receptors originate from a person aged 25 to 69 in good health.

V and J are TRBV6-5 and TRBJ2-5; TRBD2 matches 8 bases. The ends lost 6 bases at V and 2 bases at J; junction bases unmatched: 5. Per germline, CDR1 MNHEY and CDR2 SVGAGI. The CDR3 contains 14 residues. The CDR3 region has the DNA TGTGCCAGCAGCCTTGGCGGGGGGCAAGAGACCCAGTACTTC. Residues: CASSLGGGQETQYF.

The chain recombines TRBV5-1 with TRBJ1-3; D is unclear. CDR1 and CDR2 (germline): SGHRS, YFSETQ. The CDR3 consists of 13 residues. With 4 bases removed from V and 4 bases from J, the gap between germline ends came to 9 bases. CDR3 sequence: CASSPELGNTIYF. The CDR3 DNA reads TGCGCCAGCAGCCCAGAATTAGGAAACACCATATATTTT. Together with reference TRBV5-1 and TRBJ1-3, the CDR3 gives the full variable domain: KAGVTQTPRYLIKTRGQQVTLSCSPISGHRSVSWYQQTPGQGLQFLFEYFSETQRNKGNFPGRFSGRQFSNSRSEMNVSTLELGDSALYLCASSPELGNTIYFGEGSWLTVV.

The gene calls are TRBV27 and TRBJ2-1; 7 bases align to TRBD2. Unmatched junction bases numbered 6, after V lost 1 base and J lost 0 bases. The CDR3 loop spans 17 amino acids. Germline V gene sequence: CDR1 MNHEY, CDR2 SMNVEV (reference sequence). The CDR3 spells CASSLWRGGSSYNEQFF. The CDR3 nucleotides read TGTGCCAGCAGTTTATGGAGGGGCGGGAGCTCCTACAATGAGCAGTTCTTC.

This chain joins TRBV5-4 and TRBJ1-6; 7 bases map to TRBD1. J gave up 0 bases and V 4 bases, and 4 bases lay outside the gene matches. Germline lookup yields CDR1 SGHNT and CDR2 YYREEE (reference sequence). This CDR3 is built from 16 residues. The DNA for the CDR3 is TGTGCCAGCAGCAAGGACAGGAGCTCCTATAATTCACCCCTCCACTTT. Its translation is CASSKDRSSYNSPLHF.

V and J are TRBV28 and TRBJ2-5, with 11 bases matching TRBD2. The junction had 17 bases not matched to a gene; V was cut back by 6 bases and J by 5 bases. The CDR3 loop spans 18 amino acids. CDR1 and CDR2 from the germline V gene are MDHEN and SYDVKM. CDR3 amino acids: CASSTGAVAGGPGETQYF. DNA for the CDR3: TGTGCCAGCAGCACCGGGGCGGTAGCGGGGGGGCCTGGGGAGACCCAGTACTTC.

The chain uses TRBV18 and TRBJ2-3; 9 bases fit TRBD2. This CDR3 is built from 17 residues. V shed 5 bases and J 1 base; nucleotides not matched to a gene: 10. Germline assignment: CDR1 KGHSH and CDR2 LQKENI. CDR3 nucleotide sequence: TGTGCCAGCTCATCCTATATAGCGGGAGAAGGCACAGATACGCAGTATTTT. Encoded protein: CASSSYIAGEGTDTQYF.

The gene calls are TRBV30 and TRBJ2-3; 7 bases are a match to TRBD2. CDR3 length: 13 residues. V lost 8 bases to trimming and J lost 2 bases; unmatched junction nucleotides: 7. Germline V gene lookup returns CDR1 GTSNPN and CDR2 SVGIG (reference sequence). The CDR3 sequence is CARSGGVTDTQYF. The DNA of the CDR3 is TGTGCCCGATCGGGGGGAGTCACAGATACGCAGTATTTT.

The chain joins TRBV19 to TRBJ1-5, with 11 bases matching TRBD1. Per germline, CDR1 LNHDA and CDR2 SQIVND (reference sequence). This CDR3 is 17 amino acids long. V was pared by 7 bases and J by 0 bases, with 8 bases of the junction left unmatched. This chain's CDR3 is CASKGQGAFFSNQPQHF. CDR3 coding DNA: TGTGCCAGTAAAGGACAGGGGGCCTTCTTTAGCAATCAGCCCCAGCATTTT.